A selection of T cell receptor beta chains follows, all from one sample in a study of cytomegalovirus exposure and HLA in healthy donors. Assay: immunoSEQ multiplex PCR; the TCRdb copy retains only in-frame clones and omits some. The repertoire holds about 120,000 clones, with roughly 87% as singletons. The specimen was PBMCs. The receptors here all came from a woman aged 18-30 years in good health and CMV-seronegative. CDR3s include the opening cysteine and the closing phenylalanine or tryptophan. A D gene is named only where the DNA matches it firmly. Expanded clones get a size class; other rows say once, few or many, or leave the size out.

CDR3nt,CDR3aa,d_gene,abundance,j_gene,v_gene
TGTGCCAGCAGTGACTCGACGCGGTCTGGGGCCAACGGCCTGACTTTC,CASSDSTRSGANGLTF,.,.,TRBJ2-6,TRBV6-4
TGTGCCAGCAGTTACTCGAGCTCTGGGGCCAACGGCCTGACTTTC,CASSYSSSGANGLTF,.,.,TRBJ2-6,TRBV6-5
TGTGCCTGGAGCCCTAGCGGCGATCAGCCCCAGCATTTT,CAWSPSGDQPQHF,.,.,TRBJ1-5,TRBV30
TGTGCCAGCAGCGTAGCGAGAGCGGACGGGTCAAACAATGAGCAGTTCTTC,CASSVARADGSNNEQFF,.,.,TRBJ2-1,TRBV9
TGCGCCAGCAGCTTGCCCGGGGGCACTGAAGCTTTCTTT,CASSLPGGTEAFF,.,.,TRBJ1-1,TRBV5-1
TGTGCCAGCTCACTGGGACAGCCAAACACCGGGGAGCTGTTTTTT,CASSLGQPNTGELFF,TRBD1,.,TRBJ2-2,TRBV18
TGTGCCAGCAGTGAATTAGGAGGGCCAGATAATGAAAAACTGTTTTTT,CASSELGGPDNEKLFF,.,.,TRBJ1-4,TRBV25-1
TGTGCCAGCAGCGCCCCGTGGGAGGGCGGCGGCTACACCTTC,CASSAPWEGGGYTF,.,.,TRBJ1-2,TRBV7-2
TGTGCCAGCAGCTTAGGGTGGAGCGGCGATGAGCAGTTCTTC,CASSLGWSGDEQFF,.,.,TRBJ2-1,TRBV7-2
TGTGCCAGCAGCTTGGCAGTCAGTGGTGAGCAGTTCTTC,CASSLAVSGEQFF,.,.,TRBJ2-1,TRBV5-6
TGCAGCGTTGAGGGCAGGGGGCAATCCTATGGCTACACCTTC,CSVEGRGQSYGYTF,TRBD1,.,TRBJ1-2,TRBV29-1
TGTGCCAGCAGCTTAGGGGGGGCAGGGGGCTCACCCCTCCACTTT,CASSLGGAGGSPLHF,TRBD1,.,TRBJ1-6,TRBV7-9
TGTGCCAGCAGGGAAGCCGGGCGGGCTAGGACTGAAGCTTTCTTT,CASREAGRARTEAFF,.,few,TRBJ1-1,TRBV5-4
TGTGCCAGTAGTACCGTCGACAGTAGCAATCAGCCCCAGCATTTT,CASSTVDSSNQPQHF,.,.,TRBJ1-5,TRBV19
TGCAGCGTTGATGGCGGGAGGGCCTCCTACAATGAGCAGTTCTTC,CSVDGGRASYNEQFF,TRBD2,.,TRBJ2-1,TRBV29-1
TGTGCCAGCAGCCTGGGACAGGGGTTTCGCGGCTACACCTTC,CASSLGQGFRGYTF,TRBD1,.,TRBJ1-2,TRBV5-4
TGTGCCAGCAGTTACGCCGGGACTAGCGGCGGGGAGCTGTTTTTT,CASSYAGTSGGELFF,TRBD2,few,TRBJ2-2,TRBV6-5
TGTGCCAGCAGTTTGGGTCGCCCCGGGACAGGGGTCTCCAAAAACATTCAGTACTTC,CASSLGRPGTGVSKNIQYF,TRBD1,.,TRBJ2-4,TRBV27
TGTGCCACCAGCAGAGATCTAGGGGTAGGGGGAGATACGCAGTATTTT,CATSRDLGVGGDTQYF,.,.,TRBJ2-3,TRBV15
TGTGCCAGCAGCTTAGGGACAGGGAGGAACAATCAGCCCCAGCATTTT,CASSLGTGRNNQPQHF,TRBD1,.,TRBJ1-5,TRBV7-8
TGTGCCAGCAGCTTCGCAGATACGCAGTATTTT,CASSFADTQYF,.,.,TRBJ2-3,TRBV5-4
TGCGCCAGCAGTGAGTCGGTGCGGGTCGCAGATACGCAGTATTTT,CASSESVRVADTQYF,.,.,TRBJ2-3,TRBV10-2